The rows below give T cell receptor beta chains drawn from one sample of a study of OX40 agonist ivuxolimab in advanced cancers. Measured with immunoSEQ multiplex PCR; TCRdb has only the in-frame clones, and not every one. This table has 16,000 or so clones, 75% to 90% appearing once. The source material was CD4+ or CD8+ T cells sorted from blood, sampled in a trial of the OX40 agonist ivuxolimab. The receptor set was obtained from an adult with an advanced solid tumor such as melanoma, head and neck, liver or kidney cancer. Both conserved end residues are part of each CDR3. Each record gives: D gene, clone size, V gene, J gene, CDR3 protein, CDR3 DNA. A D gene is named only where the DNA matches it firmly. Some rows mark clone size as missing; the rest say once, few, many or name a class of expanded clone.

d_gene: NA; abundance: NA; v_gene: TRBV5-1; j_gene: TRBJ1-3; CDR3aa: CASSLGTTSGNTIYF; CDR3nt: TGCGCCAGCAGCTTGGGTACCACCTCTGGAAACACCATATATTTT
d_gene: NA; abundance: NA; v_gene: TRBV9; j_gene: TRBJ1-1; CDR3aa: CASSLAGVMNTEAFF; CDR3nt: TGTGCCAGCAGCCTGGCGGGGGTGATGAACACTGAAGCTTTCTTT
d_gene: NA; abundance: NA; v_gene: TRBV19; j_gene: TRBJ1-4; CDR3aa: CATTRGGANEKLFF; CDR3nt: TGTGCCACCACCCGCGGGGGGGCTAATGAAAAACTGTTTTTT
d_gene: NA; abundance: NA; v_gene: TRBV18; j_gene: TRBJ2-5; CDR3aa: CASSPGGGQETQYF; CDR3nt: TGTGCCAGCTCACCAGGGGGCGGACAAGAGACCCAGTACTTC
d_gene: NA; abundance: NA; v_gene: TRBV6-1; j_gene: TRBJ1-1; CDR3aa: CASSAASNTEAFF; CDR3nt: TGTGCCAGCAGTGCGGCCTCTAACACTGAAGCTTTCTTT
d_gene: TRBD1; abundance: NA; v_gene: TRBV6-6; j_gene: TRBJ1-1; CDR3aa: CASSKQGAGDTEAFF; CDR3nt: TGTGCCAGCAGTAAACAGGGGGCCGGGGATACTGAAGCTTTCTTT
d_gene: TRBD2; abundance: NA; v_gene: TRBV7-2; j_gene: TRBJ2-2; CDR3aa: CASSLGLAAGELFF; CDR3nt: TGTGCCAGCAGCTTGGGACTAGCGGCCGGGGAGCTGTTTTTT
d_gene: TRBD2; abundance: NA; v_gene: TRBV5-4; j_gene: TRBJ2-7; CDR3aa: CASGQETSGYEQYF; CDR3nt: TGTGCCAGCGGTCAAGAGACTAGCGGATACGAGCAGTACTTC
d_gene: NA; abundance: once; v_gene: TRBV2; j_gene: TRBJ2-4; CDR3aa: CASSEKYVAKNIQYF; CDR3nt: TGTGCCAGCAGTGAAAAGTATGTAGCCAAAAACATTCAGTACTTC
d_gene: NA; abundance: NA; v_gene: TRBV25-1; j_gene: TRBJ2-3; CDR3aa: CASSSGRVSTDTQYF; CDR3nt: TGTGCCAGCAGTTCAGGGCGGGTGAGCACAGATACGCAGTATTTT
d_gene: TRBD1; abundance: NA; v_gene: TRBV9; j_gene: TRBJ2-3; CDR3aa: CASSVSTGGRDTQYF; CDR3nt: TGTGCCAGCAGCGTTTCTACAGGGGGGAGGGATACGCAGTATTTT
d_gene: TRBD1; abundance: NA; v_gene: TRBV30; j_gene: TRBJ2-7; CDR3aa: CAWGGTGLYF; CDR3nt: TGTGCCTGGGGGGGGACAGGGCTGTACTTC
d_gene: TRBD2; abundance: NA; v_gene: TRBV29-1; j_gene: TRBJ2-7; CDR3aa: CSVEGGGSYEQYF; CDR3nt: TGCAGCGTTGAAGGGGGGGGCTCCTACGAGCAGTACTTC
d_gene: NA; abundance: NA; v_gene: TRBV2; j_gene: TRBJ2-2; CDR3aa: CASSFSARGRGNTGELFF; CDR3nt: TGTGCCAGCAGTTTTTCGGCGAGGGGAAGGGGGAACACCGGGGAGCTGTTTTTT
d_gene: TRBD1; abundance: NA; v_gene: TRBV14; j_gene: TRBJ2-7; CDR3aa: CASSQSGTGSGEQYF; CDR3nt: TGTGCCAGCAGCCAAAGTGGGACAGGGTCTGGCGAGCAGTACTTC
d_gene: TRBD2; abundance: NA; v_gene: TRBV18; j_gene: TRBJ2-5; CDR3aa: CASSRSVIGTSGTALKTQYF; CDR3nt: TGTGCCAGCTCACGGTCCGTTATAGGGACTAGCGGGACTGCTTTGAAGACCCAGTACTTC
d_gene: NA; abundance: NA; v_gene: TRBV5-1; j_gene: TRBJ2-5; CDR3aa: CASSGVQTQYF; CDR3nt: TGCGCCAGCAGCGGGGTGCAGACCCAGTACTTC
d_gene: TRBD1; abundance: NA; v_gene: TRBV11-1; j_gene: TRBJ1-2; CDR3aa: CASSLGQGAGGYTF; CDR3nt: TGTGCCAGCAGCTTAGGGCAGGGGGCCGGTGGCTACACCTTC
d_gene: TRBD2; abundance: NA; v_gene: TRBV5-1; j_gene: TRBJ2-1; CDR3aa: CASTLGGTSNNEQFF; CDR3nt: TGCGCCAGCACCCTGGGAGGGACTAGCAACAATGAGCAGTTCTTC
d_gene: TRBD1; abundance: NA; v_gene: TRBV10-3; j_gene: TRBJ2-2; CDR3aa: CAISDRTGAAGELFF; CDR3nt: TGTGCCATCAGTGACCGGACAGGGGCCGCCGGGGAGCTGTTTTTT
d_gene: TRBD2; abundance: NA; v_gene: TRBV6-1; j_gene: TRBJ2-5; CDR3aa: CASSELASGKETQYF; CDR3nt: TGTGCCAGCAGTGAACTGGCTAGCGGAAAAGAGACCCAGTACTTC
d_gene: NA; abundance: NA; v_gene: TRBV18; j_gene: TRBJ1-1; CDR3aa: CASSPVGRGTEAFF; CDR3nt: TGTGCCAGCTCACCAGTGGGAAGAGGCACTGAAGCTTTCTTT
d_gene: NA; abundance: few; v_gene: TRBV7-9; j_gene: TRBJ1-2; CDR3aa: CASSLGGVGTF; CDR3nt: TGTGCCAGCAGTCTGGGCGGGGTAGGGACCTTC
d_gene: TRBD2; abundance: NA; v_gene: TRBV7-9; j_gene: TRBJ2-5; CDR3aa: CASSSGGGETQYF; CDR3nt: TGTGCCAGCAGCTCCGGGGGGGGAGAGACCCAGTACTTC
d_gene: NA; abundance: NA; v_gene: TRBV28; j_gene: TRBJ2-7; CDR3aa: CASSLGGEQYF; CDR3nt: TGTGCCAGCAGTTTGGGCGGCGAGCAGTACTTC
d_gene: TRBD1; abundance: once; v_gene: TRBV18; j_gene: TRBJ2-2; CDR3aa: CASSPLHQAGGGELFF; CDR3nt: TGTGCCAGCTCACCACTTCACCAGGCAGGGGGCGGGGAGCTGTTTTTT
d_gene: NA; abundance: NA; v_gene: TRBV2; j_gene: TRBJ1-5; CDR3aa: CASLYREESNQPQHF; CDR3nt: TGTGCCAGCCTATACAGGGAGGAGAGCAATCAGCCCCAGCATTTT
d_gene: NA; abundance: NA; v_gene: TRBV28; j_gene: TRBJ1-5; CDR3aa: CASSGLGLRGPQHF; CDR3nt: TGTGCCAGCAGTGGGTTGGGGCTTCGGGGGCCCCAGCATTTT
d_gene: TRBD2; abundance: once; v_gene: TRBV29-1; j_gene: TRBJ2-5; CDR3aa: CSVHLSGTETQYF; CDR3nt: TGCAGCGTTCACTTAAGCGGGACAGAGACCCAGTACTTC
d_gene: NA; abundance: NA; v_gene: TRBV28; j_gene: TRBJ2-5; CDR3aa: CASSLRTPETQYF; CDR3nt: TGTGCCAGCAGCCTCAGAACTCCGGAGACCCAGTACTTC
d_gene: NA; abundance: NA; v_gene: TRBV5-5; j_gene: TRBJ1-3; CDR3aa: CASSLGHSGNTIYF; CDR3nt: TGTGCCAGCAGCTTGGGACACTCTGGAAACACCATATATTTT
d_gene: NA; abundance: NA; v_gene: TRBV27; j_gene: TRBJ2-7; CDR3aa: CASSTTGGEQYF; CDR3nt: TGTGCCAGCAGCACAACAGGGGGGGAACAGTACTTC
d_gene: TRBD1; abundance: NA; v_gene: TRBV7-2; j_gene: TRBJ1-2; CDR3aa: CASSRTGANYGYTF; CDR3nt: TGTGCCAGCAGCAGAACAGGGGCGAACTATGGCTACACCTTC
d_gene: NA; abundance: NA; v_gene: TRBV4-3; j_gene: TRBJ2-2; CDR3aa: CASSQDLVWGTGTGELFF; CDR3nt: TGCGCCAGCAGCCAAGATCTTGTTTGGGGCACGGGCACCGGGGAGCTGTTTTTT
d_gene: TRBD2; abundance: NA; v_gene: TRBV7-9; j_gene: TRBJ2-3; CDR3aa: CASSMGLAGGRDTQYF; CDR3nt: TGTGCCAGCAGCATGGGACTAGCGGGAGGCCGAGATACGCAGTATTTT
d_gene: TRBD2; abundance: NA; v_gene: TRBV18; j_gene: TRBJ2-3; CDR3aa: CASSPLAGGKGDTQYF; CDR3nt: TGTGCCAGCTCACCACTAGCGGGAGGAAAAGGAGATACGCAGTATTTT
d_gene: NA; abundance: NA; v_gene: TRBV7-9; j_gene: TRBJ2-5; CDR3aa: CASSTSRETQYF; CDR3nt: TGTGCCAGCAGCACAAGCAGGGAGACCCAGTACTTC
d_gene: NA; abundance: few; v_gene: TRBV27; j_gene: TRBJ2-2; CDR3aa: CASTRTILSGELFF; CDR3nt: TGTGCCAGCACCCGGACAATCCTATCCGGGGAGCTGTTTTTT
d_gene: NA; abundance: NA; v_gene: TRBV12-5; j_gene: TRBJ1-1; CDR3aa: CASSTASNTEAFF; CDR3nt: TGTGCTAGTTCAACGGCCAGCAACACTGAAGCTTTCTTT
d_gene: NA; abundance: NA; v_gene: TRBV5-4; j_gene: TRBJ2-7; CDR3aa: CASSPIAPYEQYF; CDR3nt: TGTGCCAGCAGTCCCATCGCGCCCTACGAGCAGTACTTC
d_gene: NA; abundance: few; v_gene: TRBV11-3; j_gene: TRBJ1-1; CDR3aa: CASSLEPNTEAFF; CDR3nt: TGTGCCAGCAGCTTGGAGCCGAACACTGAAGCTTTCTTT
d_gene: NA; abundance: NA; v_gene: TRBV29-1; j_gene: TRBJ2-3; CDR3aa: CSVEWITQYF; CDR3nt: TGCAGCGTTGAATGGATTACGCAGTATTTT